This TCR beta chain stems from a study of blood T cell repertoires in COVID-19. Germline lookup yields CDR1 GTSNPN and CDR2 SVGIG (reference sequence). The trim removed 5 bases at V and 3 bases at J, leaving 10 bases unmatched. The CDR3 covers 16 residues. Profiling relied on immunoSEQ multiplex PCR, and the TCRdb table lists in-frame clones only, not all of them. In the table there are 200,000 to 300,000 clones, around 89% of which are singletons. The material sequenced was peripheral blood. This receptor was identified in a man between 60 and 75 years old who had recovered from COVID-19. This rearrangement joins TRBV30 to TRBJ1-6; 7 bases fit TRBD1. The CDR3, as DNA: TGTGCCTGGGATTCCGGGACAGATCTCTATAATTCACCCCTCCACTTT. Translated: CAWDSGTDLYNSPLHF.